These T cell receptor beta chains were read from a single sample in a study of a mutant IDH1 vaccine in newly diagnosed glioma. This table comes from immunoSEQ multiplex PCR, and its TCRdb copy is limited to in-frame clones, with some not included. The data show under 90,000 clones, 79% seen once. The source was PBMCs, collected from a glioma patient treated with radiotherapy, temozolomide or both. These receptor sequences come from a man in his fifties or sixties with glioma. Both conserved end residues are trimmed from each CDR3. Each record gives: J gene, clone size, V gene, CDR3 protein. Size tells how often a clone was seen (once, few, many) or the class of an expanded clone, and some rows leave it out.

J gene: TRBJ2-3
clone size: .
V gene: TRBV19
CDR3 protein: ASSKVGAGARAGADTQY

J gene: TRBJ1-4
clone size: .
V gene: TRBV6-1
CDR3 protein: ASSEAVAGGEKLF

J gene: TRBJ2-1
clone size: many
V gene: TRBV10-1
CDR3 protein: ASSDYGQGTGSYNEQF

J gene: TRBJ1-1
clone size: .
V gene: TRBV5-1
CDR3 protein: ASSLGGASTEAF

J gene: TRBJ1-2
clone size: .
V gene: TRBV7-9
CDR3 protein: ASSLSGEHGYT

J gene: TRBJ2-1
clone size: .
V gene: TRBV5-1
CDR3 protein: ASRKSGQSYNEQF

J gene: TRBJ1-5
clone size: .
V gene: TRBV7-2
CDR3 protein: ASSFDFNQPQH

J gene: TRBJ2-7
clone size: few
V gene: TRBV10-3
CDR3 protein: AISEIDSYSSYEQY

J gene: TRBJ2-4
clone size: few
V gene: TRBV7-2
CDR3 protein: ASSADLRNIQY

J gene: TRBJ2-3
clone size: .
V gene: TRBV6-5
CDR3 protein: ASSFSRGRPDTQY

J gene: TRBJ1-5
clone size: few
V gene: TRBV4-2
CDR3 protein: ASSQDPGLDNQPQH

J gene: TRBJ1-2
clone size: .
V gene: TRBV5-3
CDR3 protein: ARRSSGEVDYGYT

J gene: TRBJ2-7
clone size: .
V gene: TRBV9
CDR3 protein: ASSLHPDTYEQY

J gene: TRBJ2-3
clone size: once
V gene: TRBV20-1
CDR3 protein: SAREATQY

J gene: TRBJ1-4
clone size: .
V gene: TRBV2
CDR3 protein: ASYTQGVTNEKLF

J gene: TRBJ2-7
clone size: .
V gene: TRBV6-5
CDR3 protein: ASSYSNGLGQY

J gene: TRBJ2-5
clone size: .
V gene: TRBV18
CDR3 protein: ASSALSGQGWQETQY

J gene: TRBJ2-1
clone size: .
V gene: TRBV13
CDR3 protein: ASSLTSQGAGNEQF

J gene: TRBJ2-5
clone size: .
V gene: TRBV10-1
CDR3 protein: ASSESTGTQY

J gene: TRBJ1-2
clone size: once
V gene: TRBV6-1
CDR3 protein: ASGDDRAGYGYT

J gene: TRBJ2-6
clone size: .
V gene: TRBV19
CDR3 protein: ASSISGVGANVLT

J gene: TRBJ1-5
clone size: .
V gene: TRBV9
CDR3 protein: ASSATGTGNQPQH

J gene: TRBJ1-2
clone size: .
V gene: TRBV30
CDR3 protein: AWSVEGPGPYGYT

J gene: TRBJ2-4
clone size: few
V gene: TRBV7-6
CDR3 protein: ASSREGFGVGNIQY

J gene: TRBJ2-7
clone size: .
V gene: TRBV14
CDR3 protein: ASSQGVGTTAYEQY

J gene: TRBJ1-6
clone size: .
V gene: TRBV4-1
CDR3 protein: ASSQPLRGSHSPLH

J gene: TRBJ1-2
clone size: .
V gene: TRBV29-1
CDR3 protein: SVGLPGPGSNGYT

J gene: TRBJ1-1
clone size: few
V gene: TRBV2
CDR3 protein: ASRMEPDTEAF